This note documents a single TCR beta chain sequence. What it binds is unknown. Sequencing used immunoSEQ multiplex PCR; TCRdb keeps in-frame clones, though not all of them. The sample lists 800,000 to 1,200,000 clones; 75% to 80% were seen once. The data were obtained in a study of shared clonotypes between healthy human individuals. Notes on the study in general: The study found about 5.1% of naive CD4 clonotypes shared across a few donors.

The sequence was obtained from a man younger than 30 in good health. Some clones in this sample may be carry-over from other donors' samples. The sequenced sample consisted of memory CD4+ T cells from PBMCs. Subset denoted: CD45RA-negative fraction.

The CDR3 reads CASSPTQTGYGYTF. CDR3 nucleotide sequence: TGTGCCAGCAGTCCCACACAGACAGGGTACGGCTACACCTTC. The chain has TRBV28 and TRBJ1-2, with 7 nucleotides matching TRBD1. This CDR3 contains 14 residues. The germline V gene has CDR1 MDHEN and CDR2 SYDVKM. V was pared by 5 bases and J by 8 bases, with 11 bases of the junction left unmatched.